This TCR beta chain was found in a study of blood T cell repertoires in COVID-19. About the study: Samples of COVID-19 (acute and convalescent) were obtained from the United States, Italy and Spain. The analysed material was cDNA or gDNA that came from T cells, B-cell-depleted T cells, or PBMCs.

This clone occurred a few times. Seattle's enrolled individuals joined amid active infection and were then monitored longitudinally. Original processing notes: Cell counts per sample came from amplifying reference gene primers. The assay was immunoSEQ multiplex PCR, and TCRdb's table has in-frame clones only and misses some. The DNA was the basis for D and trimming; V, J and clone size are from that table. The sample includes some 120,000 clones, around four fifths of them seen just once. V was shortened by 0 bases and J by 6 bases, with 13 bases between the two germline ends. CDR1 is SGDLS, CDR2 YYNGEE, per germline. CDR3 size: 15 residues.

The chain couples TRBV9 to TRBJ2-1, with D possibly TRBD2 on 6 matching bases. The TCR sequence derives from a man aged 80 or over with COVID-19, enrolled during active disease. Sequenced sample: peripheral blood. The CDR3 DNA sequence: TGTGCCAGCAGCGTAGGGGGACTCAACGCCAATGAGCAGTTCTTC. This encodes CASSVGGLNANEQFF.